The present T cell receptor (beta chain) was sequenced within a study of OX40 agonist ivuxolimab in advanced cancers. Study context: Antecedent anti-PD-1, anti-PD-L1 or anti-CTLA-4 therapy was permissible, with roughly 36% having received some. A partial response was reached by three patients: one with hepatocellular carcinoma and two with cutaneous melanoma. The study's findings and limits: CD4+ and CD8+ blood T cells expanded clonally by week 6 at 0.1 to 3.0 mg/kg.

Germline CDR1 is SGHAT and CDR2 is FQNNGV. V was clipped by 5 bases and J by 3 bases, with 23 bases between them. The CDR3 contains 17 residues. Assay used: immunoSEQ multiplex PCR; TCRdb lists only in-frame clones, some missing. The repertoire holds 15,000 to 20,000 clones, with roughly 78% as singletons. Comments on this clone: As yet, its antigen is unknown.

This material consisted of CD4+ or CD8+ T cells sorted from blood, taken in a trial of the OX40 agonist ivuxolimab. The clonotype originates from an adult with an advanced solid tumor such as melanoma, head and neck, liver or kidney cancer. This chain joins TRBV11-2 and TRBJ2-7; D tentatively reads TRBD1 or TRBD2 (5 bases each). The CDR3 here is CASSPDSRQSGIYEQYF. The CDR3 bases are TGTGCCAGCAGCCCCGACTCCAGACAGTCCGGGATCTACGAGCAGTACTTC.